This T cell receptor (beta chain) is from a study of monozygotic twins with inflammatory bowel disease. The CDR3 covers 14 residues. CDR1 and CDR2 (germline): SGHNT, YYREEE (reference sequence). UMIs incorporating a 6-nucleotide sample barcode were appended by means of template switching. No DNA is given; TCRdb re-called the 5' RACE reads and lists each CDR3 protein once. The data include around 150,000 distinct CDR3 sequences; the top ten clones carry 2.8%. Donors each gave approximately 2.5 ml of blood. A word on this clonotype: Its antigen is still unknown.

Study-wide points: Healthy co-twins, by inverse Simpson, had higher TCRbeta diversity than their siblings with IBD.

Input material: blood. The chain employs TRBV5-4 and TRBJ2-7; TCRdb's D call, TRBD1, is unchecked because there is no DNA. The sequence derives from a human donor with ulcerative colitis or Crohn's disease, or a healthy co-twin of an affected twin (not recorded which). The CDR3 region is CASTVEGAAYEQYF.